This T cell receptor beta chain stems from a study of somatic mutations in cytotoxic T cells in rheumatoid arthritis. Profiled with immunoSEQ multiplex PCR; TCRdb holds only in-frame clones, not every one. Of more than 20,000 clones in the sample, roughly 80% were seen once. Germline-derived CDR1 and CDR2 are SGHVS and FNYEAQ. The CDR3 has 14 amino acids. V was shortened by 2 bases and J by 5 bases, with 10 bases between the two germline ends. Study findings and constraints: With advancing age, CD8+ clonality climbed in rheumatoid arthritis patients but did not rise in healthy controls.

Comment on this clone: The antigen is undetermined.

The sample consisted of CD8+ T cells sorted from blood. The rearrangement links TRBV7-6 to TRBJ2-1; D is uncertain. This receptor was identified in a middle-aged man in good health. CDR3 coding DNA: TGTGCCAGCAGCTTATCGGTTGGGAACAATGAGCAGTTCTTC. Translated, it gives CASSLSVGNNEQFF.